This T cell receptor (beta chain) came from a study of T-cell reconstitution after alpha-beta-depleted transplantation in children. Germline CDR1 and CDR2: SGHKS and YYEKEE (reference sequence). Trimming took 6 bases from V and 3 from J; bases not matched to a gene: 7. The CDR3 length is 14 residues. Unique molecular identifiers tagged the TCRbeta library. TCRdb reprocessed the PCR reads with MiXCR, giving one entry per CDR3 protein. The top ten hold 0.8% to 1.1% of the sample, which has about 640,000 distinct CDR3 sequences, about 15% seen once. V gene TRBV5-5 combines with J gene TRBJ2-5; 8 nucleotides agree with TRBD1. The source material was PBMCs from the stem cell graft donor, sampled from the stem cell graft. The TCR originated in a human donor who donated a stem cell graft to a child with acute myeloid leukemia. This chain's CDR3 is CASTRAGGEETQYF. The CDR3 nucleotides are TGTGCCAGCACTAGGGCAGGGGGCGAAGAGACCCAGTACTTC. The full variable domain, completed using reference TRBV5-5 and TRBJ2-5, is DAGVTQSPTHLIKTRGQQVTLRCSPISGHKSVSWYQQVLGQGPQFIFQYYEKEERGRGNFPDRFSARQFPNYSSELNVNALLLGDSALYLCASTRAGGEETQYFGPGTRLLVL.